This is a list of T cell receptor beta chains from one sample in a study of CD8 T cells in ankylosing spondylitis. TCRdb processed the 5' RACE reads anew with MiXCR; each CDR3 protein has one entry. The repertoire holds more than 150,000 distinct CDR3 sequences, with 11% as singletons. The sample taken for sequencing was blood, either unsorted or a sorted T cell fraction (not recorded which). Source of these receptors: a male donor with ankylosing spondylitis or in good health (not recorded which). Each CDR3 is given with its conserved first and last residue. D genes are given only for firm matches.

TRBJ2-1	TRBD2	TRBV11-2	CASSLVGGLAGANEQFF
TRBJ2-1	NA	TRBV11-2	CASSLGVAVYNEQFF
TRBJ2-4	NA	TRBV29-1	CSVGGTAPNIQYF
TRBJ2-5	NA	TRBV6-1	CASRQAGVQEIQYF
TRBJ2-1	NA	TRBV5-1	CASSLDGGTPGEQFF
TRBJ1-1	NA	TRBV24-1	CATSEQGRKAFF
TRBJ2-1	TRBD2	TRBV10-3	CAISALAGVSNEQFF
TRBJ1-1	NA	TRBV6-1	CASTPSWGTEAFF
TRBJ2-5	TRBD2	TRBV5-1	CASSETSGEVGTQYF
TRBJ1-2	TRBD1	TRBV25-1	CASSDRGRNYGYTF
TRBJ2-1	NA	TRBV11-2	CASSLGDGPRVF
TRBJ2-7	NA	TRBV27	CASSFAGRLGEQYF
TRBJ2-5	TRBD1	TRBV12-3/TRBV12-4	CASSAGTGAMGETQYF
TRBJ1-4	TRBD1	TRBV4-1	CASSQEPGQGNEKLFF
TRBJ1-3	NA	TRBV29-1	CSVVKGSGNTIYF
TRBJ1-5	NA	TRBV28	CASSSPGDGQPQHF
TRBJ2-5	NA	TRBV7-2	CASSLAQGWETQYF
TRBJ2-4	TRBD2	TRBV5-1	CASSSGGDVGNIQYF
TRBJ2-1	TRBD2	TRBV14	CASSVAGYNEQFF
TRBJ2-7	NA	TRBV20-1	CSARESRAGYEQYF
TRBJ2-7	TRBD2	TRBV2	CASSDVGGDSSYEQYF